This T cell receptor (beta chain) was captured by sequencing in a study of T-cell reconstitution after alpha-beta-depleted transplantation in children. Molecular barcoding with unique molecular identifiers was used for the TCRbeta library. Each CDR3 protein gets one entry after TCRdb re-called the PCR reads with MiXCR. The repertoire holds roughly 220,000 distinct CDR3 sequences, with around 9.2% as singletons. The V and J ends lost 6 bases and 2 bases respectively, with 5 bases between them. CDR3 length equals 11 residues. Germline V lookup: CDR1 MNHNS, CDR2 SASEGT. The chain uses TRBV6-1 and TRBJ2-7; no definite D call. The sequencing here drew on PBMCs, mostly from graft donor cells, taken 360 days after TCRalphabeta/CD19-depleted stem cell transplant. The sequence was collected from a male patient between 2 and 15 years old who had a stem cell transplant for acute myeloid leukemia, so the T cells may come from the graft donor. The DNA of the CDR3 is TGTGCCAGCAGATCCGCCTACGAGCAGTACTTC. Protein: CASRSAYEQYF.